The 14 T cell receptor beta chains listed next were all sequenced from one sample in a study of tumor-infiltrating lymphocytes in primary liver carcinoma. Researchers generated TCR beta cDNA from around 0.55 ug of total RNA, relying on a constant-region primer. Three rounds of nested multiplex PCR with slightly modified ARM-PCR produced TCR beta libraries. Both of the initial two PCR rounds ran for nine to ten cycles and employed TRBV1-TRBV30 forward primers alongside a C-beta reverse primer. Via MiXCR, TCRdb re-called the multiplex PCR reads, giving one row per CDR3 protein. Here the sample spans 50,000 to 70,000 distinct CDR3 sequences, less than 75% being singletons. Co-extraction of RNA and DNA was performed on roughly 20-33 mg of unsorted bulk tissue. Material: liver tumor tissue from sampling region 2. As to subset: tumor region T2, inferior pole. These receptors came from a man aged 35 to 55 with primary liver carcinoma and hepatitis B virus infection.

Comment on this clonotype: This CDR3 is missing its conserved last phenylalanine or tryptophan, likely due to a read error. V gene TRBV11-2 combines with J gene TRBJ2-5; TRBD2 might be the D (6 bases). The CDR3 is 16 amino acids. Germline V gene lookup returns CDR1 SGHAT and CDR2 FQNNGV. DNA for the CDR3: TGTGACAGCAGCCAAACGCCTGGTGGGGGGAAAGAGACCCAGTACCTC. It specifies CDSSQTPGGGKETQYL.

On this clonotype itself: One end of the junction fails to match germline, which may point to a read error. V and J are TRBV5-4 and TRBJ2-1; D unclear. This CDR3 is built from 14 residues. Germline V gene sequence: CDR1 SGHNT, CDR2 YYREEE (reference sequence). CDR3 coding DNA: TGTGCCAGCAGTTTGGTAGGGCAGTACCATGAGCAGTTCTTC. Translating gives CASSLVGQYHEQFF.

In this sample, this clonotype turned up a few times. A much bigger clone sits one base away, suggesting this may be a read error. The V gene is TRBV11-1, the J gene TRBJ2-7; TRBD2 is a possible D gene (5 bases). The CDR3 loop spans 17 amino acids. V was clipped by 1 base and J by 0 bases, with 16 bases between them. CDR1 and CDR2 (germline): SGHAT, FQDESV (reference sequence). The chain's CDR3 is CASSLGPAGGSSYEQYF. CDR3 sequence (DNA): TGTGCCAGCAGCTTAGGGCCGGCGGGTGGAAGCTCCTACGAGCAGTACTTC.

As to this clonotype: A junction boundary mismatches the germline segment, possibly from a read error. DNA for the CDR3: TGTAGCGTTGGAGGGACTAGCGGGAGCCTCTCTGGGGCCAACATCCTGATTTTC. It codes for CSVGGTSGSLSGANILIF. This chain links TRBV29-1 with TRBJ2-6; TRBD2 matches at 14 bases. CDR1 SQVTM and CDR2 ANQGSEA come from the germline V gene. The length of the CDR3 is 18 residues.

As regards this clonotype: Since a much larger clone is just one base distant, this may be a read error. CDR3 coding DNA: TGTGCCAGCAACACCCTGACAGGGTTCTACCGCGAGCAGTACTTC. Encoded protein: CASNTLTGFYREQYF. The V and J genes are TRBV7-9 and TRBJ2-7; 7 bases line up with TRBD1. Per the germline V gene, CDR1 is SEHNR and CDR2 is FQNEAQ (reference sequence). The junction had 15 bases not matched to a gene; V was cut back by 7 bases and J by 6 bases. This CDR3 is 15 amino acids long.

With regard to this clonotype: Because it lacks the conserved phenylalanine or tryptophan at the end, this CDR3 is likely a read error. The chain combines TRBV30 with TRBJ2-7, with 7 bases lining up with TRBD1. CDR3 length equals 12 residues. The V gene's germline CDR1 is GTSNPN and CDR2 SVGIG (reference sequence). V dropped 4 bases and J dropped 7; count of bases not matched to a gene: 7. The CDR3: CAWMRQGYEQYS. As DNA, the CDR3 is TGTGCCTGGATGAGACAGGGCTATGAGCAGTACTCC.

With regard to this clonotype: A much larger clone lies one base from this, so it may be a read error. The V call is TRBV4-2, the J call TRBJ2-1, with 7 bases that match TRBD2. The CDR3 has 16 amino acids. CDR1 is LGHNA and CDR2 is YNFKEQ in the germline V gene. Written as DNA, the CDR3 is TGTGTCAGCAGCCAACTTAGCGGGCTCTCCTACAATGAGCAGTTCTTC. As protein: CVSSQLSGLSYNEQFF.

The chain couples TRBV30 to TRBJ2-7; 11 bases fit TRBD2. V was clipped by 3 bases and J by 5 bases; unmatched bases: 6. The germline gives CDR1 GTSNPN, CDR2 SVGIG (reference sequence). The CDR3 consists of 14 residues. CDR3 sequence: CAWSGSGRAHEQYF. The CDR3 DNA is TGTGCCTGGAGCGGTAGCGGGAGGGCTCACGAGCAGTACTTC.

The V and J genes are TRBV4-3 and TRBJ2-7; no definite D call. CDR3 size: 13 residues. Looked up from germline, CDR1 is LGHNA and CDR2 is YSLEER. Trimming took 1 base from V and 6 from J, leaving 10 bases between them. The CDR3 sequence is CASSQVEESEQYF. The DNA for the CDR3 is TGCGCCAGCAGCCAAGTTGAGGAGTCCGAGCAGTACTTC.

The chain employs TRBV11-2 and TRBJ2-5; D is unclear. V was shortened by 2 bases and J by 2 bases, with 15 bases between the two germline ends. The germline CDR1 and CDR2 sequences are SGHAT and FQNNGV. The CDR3 covers 16 residues. As DNA, the CDR3 is TGTGCCAGCAGCTTAAGTGCATTGGAAGGACAAGAGACCCAGTACTTC. Translating gives CASSLSALEGQETQYF.

About this clonotype itself: The conserved phenylalanine or tryptophan is not found at the CDR3 terminus, so this likely reflects a read error. The chain joins TRBV13 to TRBJ2-2; TRBD2 aligns across 8 bases. Germline values: CDR1 PRHDT, CDR2 FYEKMQ (reference sequence). The CDR3 loop spans 16 amino acids. The V segment lost 9 bases and the J segment 5 bases; nucleotides outside the gene matches: 14. Here the CDR3 reads CASSLGAGVSTGELFI. DNA of the CDR3: TGTGCCAGTAGTCTCGGAGCGGGAGTTAGTACCGGGGAGCTGTTTATT.

Notes on this clonotype: Mismatch with germline at one junction end may stem from a read error. The rearrangement joins TRBV4-1 to TRBJ2-3, with a possible D match to TRBD2 (6 bases). The CDR3 is made up of 18 amino acids. Germline V gene lookup returns CDR1 MGHRA and CDR2 YSYEKL. The CDR3 is CVSSQTIALTGVTDTQYF. Written as DNA, the CDR3 is TGCGTCAGCAGCCAGACCATTGCCCTAACGGGAGTCACTGATACGCAGTATTTT.

As concerns this clonotype: Lacking the conserved final phenylalanine or tryptophan, this CDR3 likely reflects a read error. The rearrangement uses TRBV6-5 and TRBJ2-5; 14 nucleotides match TRBD2. In germline, CDR1 is MNHEY, CDR2 SVGAGI. Trimming at V came to 7 bases and at J to 2 bases, leaving 3 bases not matched to a gene. This CDR3 spans 15 amino acids. The CDR3 bases are TGTGCCAGCAAGACTAGCGGGAGGGCACAAGAGACCCAGTACCTC. It specifies CASKTSGRAQETQYL.

As to this clonotype: An end of the junction differs from the germline gene, which may be a read error. The J gene is TRBJ2-3, the V gene TRBV5-1; D is unresolved. This CDR3 has 14 residues. Germline values: CDR1 SGHRS, CDR2 YFSETQ. CDR3 region: CASSMDAARDMQYF. The CDR3, as DNA: TGCGCCAGCAGCATGGACGCAGCGAGAGATATGCAGTATTTT. Complete variable domain (other parts from reference TRBV5-1 and TRBJ2-3): KAGVTQTPRYLIKTRGQQVTLSCSPISGHRSVSWYQQTPGQGLQFLFEYFSETQRNKGNFPGRFSGRQFSNSRSEMNVSTLELGDSALYLCASSMDAARDMQYFGPGTRLTVL.